The 28 T cell receptor beta chains presented below share a single source sample, sequenced in a study of shared clonotypes between healthy human individuals. TCRdb's copy holds only in-frame clones and misses some; the assay was immunoSEQ multiplex PCR. Among around 600,000 clones listed, approximately 97% were seen once. The specimen was naive CD4+ T cells sorted from blood. Subset noted: CD45RA+ positively selected. The origin of the receptors is a woman between 25 and 40 years old in good health.

The chain carries TRBV6-5 and TRBJ2-7; D gene ambiguous. The CDR3 consists of 14 residues. The ends were cut back, 6 bases at V and 2 bases at J, with 14 bases in the middle. Looked up from germline, CDR1 is MNHEY and CDR2 is SVGAGI. This CDR3 is CASRNLGPPYEQYF. CDR3 nucleotide sequence: TGTGCCAGCAGAAACCTCGGGCCGCCCTACGAGCAGTACTTC.

This clone was seen only once. V gene TRBV11-3 combines with J gene TRBJ2-3, with 13 bases lining up with TRBD2. The V and J ends lost 3 bases and 2 bases, in that order; junction bases with no gene match: 2. Looked up from germline, CDR1 is SGHNT and CDR2 is YENEEA. The CDR3 is 16 residues long. CDR3 sequence: CASSLGLAGITDTQYF. The CDR3 bases are TGTGCCAGCAGCTTGGGACTAGCGGGAATCACAGATACGCAGTATTTT.

The CDR3 DNA is TGTGCCAGCACTACAGGGGGCCCGGAGACCCAGTACTTC. Translation: CASTTGGPETQYF. The chain uses TRBV28 and TRBJ2-5; 9 positions agree with TRBD1. CDR3 length: 13 residues. CDR1 is MDHEN and CDR2 is SYDVKM in the germline V gene. J lost 5 bases, V lost 7 bases, and 5 bases had no gene match.

The chain links TRBV2 to TRBJ2-5, with D unclear. The CDR3 length is 14 residues. V lost 1 base, J lost 5 bases, and 11 bases lay in between. Germline CDR1 reads SNHLY; CDR2 reads FYNNEI. The CDR3 sequence is CASSEGWLTETQYF. The CDR3 DNA is TGTGCCAGCAGTGAAGGTTGGTTGACGGAGACCCAGTACTTC. The full variable domain, completed using reference TRBV2 and TRBJ2-5, is EPEVTQTPSHQVTQMGQEVILRCVPISNHLYFYWYRQILGQKVEFLVSFYNNEISEKSEIFDDQFSVERPDGSNFTLKIRSTKLEDSAMYFCASSEGWLTETQYFGPGTRLLVL.

The chain has TRBV29-1 and TRBJ2-7; the match to TRBD2 covers 8 bases. The CDR3 consists of 15 residues. CDR1 is SQVTM and CDR2 is ANQGSEA in the germline V gene. V lost 0 bases to trimming and J lost 0 bases; unmatched junction nucleotides: 4. The CDR3 DNA reads TGCAGCGTTGAAGACAAGCGGGGGTACTCCTACGAGCAGTACTTC. Protein product: CSVEDKRGYSYEQYF.

This clone has a handful of counts. V is TRBV7-9 and J is TRBJ2-7; D remains unclear. Trimming took off 1 base at V and 7 bases at J, with 17 bases between the two ends. The length of the CDR3 is 15 residues. In germline, CDR1 is SEHNR, CDR2 FQNEAQ (reference sequence). The CDR3 coding sequence is TGTGCCAGCAGCTTAGTCGGCGCGGCATTGGGGGAGCAGTACTTC. Its translation: CASSLVGAALGEQYF.

The V and J genes are TRBV5-1 and TRBJ1-6, with TRBD1 identical over 7 bases. Germline V gene sequence: CDR1 SGHRS, CDR2 YFSETQ. V dropped 4 bases and J dropped 7; count of bases not matched to a gene: 8. The CDR3 totals 15 residues. CDR3 amino acids: CASSPAGTDNSPLHF. The CDR3 DNA reads as TGCGCCAGCAGCCCGGCCGGGACAGACAATTCACCCCTCCACTTT.

This chain joins TRBV2 and TRBJ1-4; D remains unclear. CDR1 and CDR2 from the germline V gene are SNHLY and FYNNEI. Between the trimmed V and J ends, which lost 4 bases and 4 bases, there was a span of 13 bases. The CDR3 has 15 amino acids. DNA for the CDR3: TGTGCCAGCAGTGGACAAGGCGATAGTAATGAAAAACTGTTTTTT. Translated: CASSGQGDSNEKLFF.

The chain has TRBV10-1 and TRBJ2-3; D unresolved. Germline V gene lookup returns CDR1 WNHNN and CDR2 SYGVQD (reference sequence). The germline V and J ends were trimmed by 4 bases and 2 bases, with 7 bases remaining between them. The CDR3 has 13 amino acids. This chain's CDR3 is CASSVGTTDTQYF. DNA for the CDR3: TGCGCCAGCAGTGTTGGCACCACAGATACGCAGTATTTT.

In this sample, this clone turned up once. This CDR3 is CASSLSVASGSPGGNIQYF. The DNA for the CDR3 is TGTGCCAGCAGCTTAAGTGTGGCTAGCGGGAGCCCCGGGGGAAACATTCAGTACTTC. The chain has TRBV7-2 and TRBJ2-4; 10 bases line up with TRBD2. The CDR3 sequence is 19 residues long. V shed 2 bases, J shed 6 bases, and the junction held 16 bases outside the gene matches. Germline values: CDR1 SGHTA, CDR2 FQGNSA.

This rearrangement joins TRBV2 to TRBJ2-1; D perhaps matches TRBD2 (6 bases). Germline lookup yields CDR1 SNHLY and CDR2 FYNNEI. CDR3 size: 13 residues. The V gene lost 3 bases and the J gene lost 8 bases, with 11 bases spanning the gap. The CDR3 region is CASSERPGDEQFF. The CDR3 DNA reads TGTGCCAGCAGTGAGAGGCCGGGGGATGAGCAGTTCTTC.

The V and J genes are TRBV2 and TRBJ2-7; TRBD2 matches 13 bases. Germline loops: CDR1 SNHLY, CDR2 FYNNEI. Trimming removed 6 bases from V and 3 bases from J; junction bases left unmatched: 8. The CDR3 extends over 16 amino acids. CDR3 sequence (DNA): TGTGCCAGCAGAGTTATGAGGACTAGCGGGAGCTACGAGCAGTACTTC. The encoded protein is CASRVMRTSGSYEQYF.

J is TRBJ2-7 and V is TRBV7-6, with TRBD1 as a possible D gene (6 bases). Per the germline V gene, CDR1 is SGHVS and CDR2 is FNYEAQ. Trimming left V 1 base short and J 2 bases short, with 9 bases between. The CDR3 is 14 residues long. The CDR3 coding sequence is TGTGCCAGCAGCTTAGATGGGGGCGCCTACGAGCAGTACTTC. Translation gives CASSLDGGAYEQYF.

This rearrangement joins TRBV7-9 to TRBJ1-4; no reliable D call. Trimming took off 5 bases at V and 4 bases at J, with 20 bases between the two ends. Germline-derived CDR1 and CDR2 are SEHNR and FQNEAQ (reference sequence). The CDR3 is 17 residues long. The CDR3 protein is CASSRRDLWTVNEKLFF. The CDR3 DNA reads as TGTGCCAGCAGCCGCCGAGACCTGTGGACGGTTAATGAAAAACTGTTTTTT.

This chain links TRBV11-3 with TRBJ2-3, with 8 nucleotides matching TRBD2. The ends lost 1 base at V and 1 base at J; junction bases unmatched: 10. Germline V gene data show CDR1 as SGHNT and CDR2 as YENEEA. The CDR3 totals 18 residues. For the CDR3, the DNA is TGTGCCAGCAGCTTAGGGCGAGCGGGAGTGAGGGGCACAGATACGCAGTATTTT. Amino acids: CASSLGRAGVRGTDTQYF.

This sequence joins TRBV6-1 and TRBJ2-3; either TRBD1 or TRBD2 may supply D (7 bases each). The CDR3 is 16 residues long. Trimming cost V 0 bases and J 6 bases, with 16 bases left between them. Germline lookup yields CDR1 MNHNS and CDR2 SASEGT. This CDR3 is CASSEALGGGRDTQYF. CDR3 sequence (DNA): TGTGCCAGCAGTGAAGCGTTGGGAGGGGGCAGGGATACGCAGTATTTT.

The rearrangement joins TRBV5-1 to TRBJ2-1, with D possibly being TRBD2 (5 bases). V lost 5 bases to trimming and J lost 0 bases, with 12 bases between them. The germline V gene has CDR1 SGHRS and CDR2 YFSETQ. The CDR3 totals 15 residues. CDR3 sequence: CASRPSPSSYNEQFF. Written as DNA, the CDR3 is TGCGCCAGCAGACCTAGCCCTAGCTCCTACAATGAGCAGTTCTTC. The complete variable domain, with remaining parts taken from reference TRBV5-1 and TRBJ2-1, reads KAGVTQTPRYLIKTRGQQVTLSCSPISGHRSVSWYQQTPGQGLQFLFEYFSETQRNKGNFPGRFSGRQFSNSRSEMNVSTLELGDSALYLCASRPSPSSYNEQFFGPGTRLTVL.

The chain carries TRBV7-9 and TRBJ2-7, with 7 bases fitting TRBD1. V shed 5 bases and J 7 bases; nucleotides not matched to a gene: 14. The CDR3 runs to 15 residues. Germline CDR1 is SEHNR and CDR2 is FQNEAQ (reference sequence). In DNA, the CDR3 is TGTGCCAGCAGCCCAGCGACAGGGTCGCTCTTAGAGCAGTACTTC. Translation: CASSPATGSLLEQYF.

On this clone itself: Other nucleotide sequences in the sample specify the same CDR3. The chain is built from TRBV5-1 and TRBJ2-3; 8 bases are shared with TRBD1. Per germline, CDR1 SGHRS and CDR2 YFSETQ. Losses at the gene ends were 1 base for V and 6 bases for J; bases not matched to a gene: 1. CDR3 length equals 13 residues. For the CDR3, the DNA is TGCGCCAGCAGCTTGAACAGGGGGGATACGCAGTATTTT. It codes for CASSLNRGDTQYF.

The chain has TRBV27 and TRBJ2-1, with unresolved D. V was shortened by 5 bases and J by 0 bases, with 17 bases between the two germline ends. The CDR3 is made up of 17 amino acids. The germline V gene encodes CDR1 MNHEY and CDR2 SMNVEV (reference sequence). The CDR3 DNA follows: TGTGCCAGCAGTCCCTCCGGACCCCTGAGCTCCTACAATGAGCAGTTCTTC. Protein: CASSPSGPLSSYNEQFF.

This sequence joins TRBV19 and TRBJ1-2; D ambiguous. Per the germline V gene, CDR1 is LNHDA and CDR2 is SQIVND (reference sequence). The length of the CDR3 is 13 residues. The V end lost 0 bases, the J end lost 5 bases, and 7 bases lay between the germline ends. For the CDR3, the DNA is TGTGCCAGTAGTATAGATCGGCAGTATGGCTACACCTTC. Amino acids: CASSIDRQYGYTF. The full variable domain, in which reference TRBV19 and TRBJ1-2 provide the parts outside the CDR3, is DGGITQSPKYLFRKEGQNVTLSCEQNLNHDAMYWYRQDPGQGLRLIYYSQIVNDFQKGDIAEGYSVSREKKESFPLTVTSAQKNPTAFYLCASSIDRQYGYTFGSGTRLTVV.

This clone is a singleton in its sample. The rearrangement joins TRBV29-1 to TRBJ2-3, with 9 bases identical to TRBD2. In germline, CDR1 is SQVTM, CDR2 ANQGSEA. The CDR3 length is 15 residues. J was trimmed by 5 bases and V by 4 bases; bases with no gene match: 10. Written as DNA, the CDR3 is TGCAGCGTTGGCGGCCTAGCGGGGAAGGTAGATACGCAGTATTTT. Amino acid sequence: CSVGGLAGKVDTQYF.

V gene TRBV5-1 combines with J gene TRBJ2-2, with 11 bases that match TRBD1. V lost 7 bases to trimming and J lost 5 bases; unmatched junction nucleotides: 10. CDR3 length equals 16 residues. Germline-derived CDR1 and CDR2 are SGHRS and YFSETQ. DNA of the CDR3: TGCGCCAGCCACCCAGTGGGGACAGGGGGGACCGGGGAGCTGTTTTTT. It codes for CASHPVGTGGTGELFF.

This chain connects TRBV9 to TRBJ2-7; TRBD2 aligns across 10 bases. CDR1 and CDR2 (germline): SGDLS, YYNGEE. The CDR3 runs 16 residues. J lost 3 bases, V lost 0 bases, and 6 bases had no gene match. The CDR3 sequence is CASSVGLAGFRYEQYF. CDR3 nucleotide sequence: TGTGCCAGCAGCGTAGGACTAGCGGGCTTTCGCTACGAGCAGTACTTC.

The V and J genes are TRBV5-1 and TRBJ1-6; D may be TRBD1 (5 bases). In germline, CDR1 is SGHRS, CDR2 YFSETQ. There are 14 residues in the CDR3. V was clipped by 0 bases and J by 10 bases, with 11 bases between them. As DNA, the CDR3 is TGCGCCAGCAGCTTGGGAGGGACGGAGTCACCCCTCCACTTT. It translates to CASSLGGTESPLHF. Full variable domain (rest looked up from reference TRBV5-1 and TRBJ1-6): KAGVTQTPRYLIKTRGQQVTLSCSPISGHRSVSWYQQTPGQGLQFLFEYFSETQRNKGNFPGRFSGRQFSNSRSEMNVSTLELGDSALYLCASSLGGTESPLHFGNGTRLTVT.

The chain recombines TRBV5-1 with TRBJ2-7; 13 nucleotides line up with TRBD2. This CDR3 is 19 amino acids long. Germline CDR1 SGHRS, CDR2 YFSETQ. J was trimmed by 0 bases and V by 0 bases; bases with no gene match: 9. The CDR3 nucleotides read TGCGCCAGCAGCTTGGTGACCGGACTAGCGGGAGAGCCCTCCTACGAGCAGTACTTC. Amino acids: CASSLVTGLAGEPSYEQYF.

The chain joins TRBV28 to TRBJ1-2; D is ambiguous. With 7 bases removed from V and 5 bases from J, the gap between germline ends came to 11 bases. Germline V gives CDR1 MDHEN, CDR2 SYDVKM. The CDR3 sequence is 12 residues long. The CDR3 DNA sequence: TGTGCCAGCACCCTTGATAGTTATGGCTACACCTTC. It is translated as CASTLDSYGYTF.

In the case of this clone: The junction does not match germline at one end; this may be a read error. The rearrangement uses TRBV7-2 and TRBJ2-3; 8 bases are a match to TRBD2. The CDR3 spans 18 residues. The germline CDR1 and CDR2 sequences are SGHTA and FQGNSA. CDR3: CASSRKLYAGGGTDTQYF. As DNA, the CDR3 is TGCGCCAGCAGCCGTAAACTCTATGCGGGAGGAGGGACAGATACGCAGTATTTT.